This T cell receptor (beta chain) was recovered during a study of cytomegalovirus exposure and HLA in healthy donors. Concerning this clone: Its antigen is as yet unknown.

Study-level findings and limits: For cytomegalovirus status, the classifier reportedly gave diagnoses with high specificity and sensitivity.

Data came from immunoSEQ multiplex PCR; TCRdb stores just in-frame clones and leaves some out. The sample holds a few hundred thousand clones, approximately 80% seen once. The material sequenced was PBMCs. This TCR came from a woman aged 25 to 39 in good health and CMV-seropositive.

CDR3 residues: CASSPGASGRRDEQFF. CDR3 DNA: TGTGCCAGCAGTCCCGGGGCTAGCGGGAGGAGAGATGAGCAGTTCTTC. This chain joins TRBV13 and TRBJ2-1; 11 nucleotides agree with TRBD2. Germline CDR1 reads PRHDT; CDR2 reads FYEKMQ (reference sequence). The V segment lost 6 bases and the J segment 8 bases; nucleotides outside the gene matches: 12. CDR3 length equals 16 residues.